This TCR beta chain was documented in a study of blood T cell repertoires in COVID-19. Background on the study: The United States, Italy and Spain were the sources of the acute and convalescent COVID-19 samples.

V shed 11 bases and J 4 bases; nucleotides not matched to a gene: 19. CDR3 length: 17 residues. Germline V gene data show CDR1 as LNHDA and CDR2 as SQIVND (reference sequence). In the authors' methods: Reference gene primer amplification in the assay estimated nucleated cell counts. The method was immunoSEQ multiplex PCR; TCRdb's version includes in-frame clones alone and lacks a portion of them. V and J calls and clone size come straight from that table; D and trimming were deduced from the DNA. Found here are 650,000 to 800,000 clones, just under 90% of them singletons; the top ten hold under 0.3%.

The TCR was taken from a woman in her late teens or twenties with acute or convalescent COVID-19. The sample comprised peripheral blood. V usage is TRBV19 and J usage is TRBJ2-1; 8 bases align to TRBD2. CDR3 sequence: CAPSAGLAGSIYNEQFF. CDR3 DNA sequence: TGTGCCCCCTCCGCTGGGTTAGCGGGGAGTATATACAATGAGCAGTTCTTC.